This T cell receptor (beta chain) appears in the sequencing data of a study of T cell responses to AZD1222 COVID-19 vaccine. On this clone: Its antigen is unknown.

V lost 3 bases and J lost 9, with 9 bases in between. From germline, CDR1 is DFQATT and CDR2 SNEGSKA (reference sequence). The CDR3 runs to 11 residues. Findings and limits, study-wide: Two doses of AZD1222 preceded a rise in Spike-specific TCR breadth and depth. Repertoire sampling occurred only after the peak T cell response.

Using immunoSEQ multiplex PCR, the repertoire was profiled, and TCRdb retains in-frame clones only, with some absent. The sample consists of almost 80,000 clones, roughly 90% of them appearing once. The chain combines TRBV20-1 with TRBJ2-1; tentative D call: TRBD2 (5 bases). The specimen was peripheral blood, collected on day 0 of AZD1222 vaccination. This sequence was found in an adult in good health. The chain's CDR3 is CSASAGFEQFF. The CDR3 coding sequence is TGCAGTGCTAGCGCGGGCTTTGAGCAGTTCTTC.